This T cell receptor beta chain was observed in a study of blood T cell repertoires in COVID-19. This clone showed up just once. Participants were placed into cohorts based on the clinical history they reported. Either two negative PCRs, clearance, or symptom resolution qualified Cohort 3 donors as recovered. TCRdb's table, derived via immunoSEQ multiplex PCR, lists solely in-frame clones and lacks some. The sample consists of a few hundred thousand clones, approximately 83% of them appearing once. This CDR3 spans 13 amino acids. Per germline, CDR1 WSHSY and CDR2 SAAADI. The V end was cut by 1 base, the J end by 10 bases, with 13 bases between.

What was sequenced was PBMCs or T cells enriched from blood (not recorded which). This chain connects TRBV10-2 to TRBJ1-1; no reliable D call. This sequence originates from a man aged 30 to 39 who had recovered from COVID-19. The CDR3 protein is CASSELGSRGAFF. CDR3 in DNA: TGCGCCAGCAGTGAGTTGGGGTCACGGGGAGCTTTCTTT.